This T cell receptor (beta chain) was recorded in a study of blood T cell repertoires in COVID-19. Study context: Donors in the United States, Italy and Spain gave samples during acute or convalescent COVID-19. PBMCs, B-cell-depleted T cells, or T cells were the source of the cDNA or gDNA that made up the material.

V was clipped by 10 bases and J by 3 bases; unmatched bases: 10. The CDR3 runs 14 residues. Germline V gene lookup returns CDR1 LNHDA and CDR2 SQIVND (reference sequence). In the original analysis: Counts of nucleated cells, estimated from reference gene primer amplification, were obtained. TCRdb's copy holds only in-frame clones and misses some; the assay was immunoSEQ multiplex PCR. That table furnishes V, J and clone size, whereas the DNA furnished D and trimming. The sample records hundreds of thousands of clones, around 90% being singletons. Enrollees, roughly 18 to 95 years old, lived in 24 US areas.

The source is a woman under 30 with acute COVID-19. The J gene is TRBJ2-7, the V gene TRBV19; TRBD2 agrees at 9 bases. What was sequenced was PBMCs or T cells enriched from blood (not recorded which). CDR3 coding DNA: TGTGCCACCTCGACTAGCGGCGCCAACTACGAGCAGTACTTC. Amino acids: CATSTSGANYEQYF.